This T cell receptor (beta chain) was profiled in a study of control samples from healthy donors and cancer patients. Germline V gives CDR1 LGHNA, CDR2 YNFKEQ. CDR3 length: 18 residues. V was clipped by 3 bases and J by 0 bases; unmatched bases: 10. Libraries were prepared by immunoSEQ multiplex PCR; TCRdb keeps only in-frame clonotypes and omits some of them. The profile shows approximately 140,000 clones, roughly 93% of them singletons. This clonotype was obtained from a man aged 18 to 30 in good health. The chain links TRBV4-2 to TRBJ2-7; 11 bases line up with TRBD2. Sequenced material: blood. CDR3 bases: TGTGCCAGCAGCCAGATGGGGACTAGCGGAGTATCCTCCTACGAGCAGTACTTC. This translates into CASSQMGTSGVSSYEQYF.